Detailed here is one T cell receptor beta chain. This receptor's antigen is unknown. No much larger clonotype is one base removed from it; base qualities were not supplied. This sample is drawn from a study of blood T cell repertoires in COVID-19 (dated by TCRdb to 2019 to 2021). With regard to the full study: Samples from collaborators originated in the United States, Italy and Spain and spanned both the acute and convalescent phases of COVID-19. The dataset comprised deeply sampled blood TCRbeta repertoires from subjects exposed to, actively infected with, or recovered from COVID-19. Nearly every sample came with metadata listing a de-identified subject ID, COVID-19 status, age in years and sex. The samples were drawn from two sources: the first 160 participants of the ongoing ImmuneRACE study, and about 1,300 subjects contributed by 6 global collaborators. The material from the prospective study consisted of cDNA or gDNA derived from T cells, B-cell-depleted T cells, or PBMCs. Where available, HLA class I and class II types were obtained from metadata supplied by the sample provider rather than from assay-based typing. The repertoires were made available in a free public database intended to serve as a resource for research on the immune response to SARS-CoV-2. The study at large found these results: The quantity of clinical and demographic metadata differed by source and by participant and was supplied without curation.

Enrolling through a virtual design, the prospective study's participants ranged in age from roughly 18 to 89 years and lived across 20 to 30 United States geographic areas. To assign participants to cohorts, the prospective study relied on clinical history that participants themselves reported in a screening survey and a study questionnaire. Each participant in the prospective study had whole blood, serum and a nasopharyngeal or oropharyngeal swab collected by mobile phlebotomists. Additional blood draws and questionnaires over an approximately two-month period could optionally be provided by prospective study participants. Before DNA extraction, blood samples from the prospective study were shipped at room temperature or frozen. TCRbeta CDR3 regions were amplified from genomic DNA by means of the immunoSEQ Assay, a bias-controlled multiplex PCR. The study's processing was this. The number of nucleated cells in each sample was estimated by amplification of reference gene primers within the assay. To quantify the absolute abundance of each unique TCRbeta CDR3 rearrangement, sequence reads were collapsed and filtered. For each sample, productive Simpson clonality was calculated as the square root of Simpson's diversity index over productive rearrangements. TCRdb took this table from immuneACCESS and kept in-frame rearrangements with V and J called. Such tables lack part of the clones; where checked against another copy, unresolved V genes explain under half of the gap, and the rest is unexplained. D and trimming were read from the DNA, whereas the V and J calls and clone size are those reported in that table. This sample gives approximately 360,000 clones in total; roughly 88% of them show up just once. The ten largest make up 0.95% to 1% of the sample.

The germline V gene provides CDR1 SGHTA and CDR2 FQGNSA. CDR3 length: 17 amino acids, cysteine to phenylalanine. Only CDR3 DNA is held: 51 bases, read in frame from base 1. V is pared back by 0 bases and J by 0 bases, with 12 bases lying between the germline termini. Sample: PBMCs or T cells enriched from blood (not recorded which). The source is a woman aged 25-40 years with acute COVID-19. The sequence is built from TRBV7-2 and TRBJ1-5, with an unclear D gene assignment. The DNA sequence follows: TGTGCCAGCAGCTTAGCGGGCTGGGTTAATAGCAATCAGCCCCAGCATTTT. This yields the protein CASSLAGWVNSNQPQHF. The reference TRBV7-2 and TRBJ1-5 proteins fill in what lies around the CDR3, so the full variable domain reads GAGVSQSPSNKVTEKGKDVELRCDPISGHTALYWYRQSLGQGLEFLIYFQGNSAPDKSGLPSDRFSAERTGGSVSTLTIQRTQQEDSAVYLCASSLAGWVNSNQPQHFGDGTRLSIL.